This T cell receptor beta chain appears in the sequencing data of a study of T cell responses to AZD1222 COVID-19 vaccine. Regarding the study as a whole: Two AZD1222 administrations were followed by greater Spike-specific TCR breadth and depth. The donor cohort was predominantly white British with a female majority, and clonal diversity may have been underestimated.

CDR3 length: 15 residues. V lost 6 bases to trimming and J lost 2 bases, with 14 bases between them. Per the germline V gene, CDR1 is KGHSH and CDR2 is LQKENI. Libraries were prepared by immunoSEQ multiplex PCR; TCRdb keeps only in-frame clonotypes and omits some of them. Of under 70,000 clones listed, 80% to 90% are singletons. As regards this clone: The antigen remains undetermined.

The TCR was taken from an adult in good health. The chain recombines TRBV18 with TRBJ1-3; perhaps TRBD1 as D (6 bases). The sample in question was peripheral blood, obtained on day 0 of AZD1222 vaccination. In DNA, the CDR3 is TGTGCCAGCTCCTACCCAGGGGTACCTGGAAACACCATATATTTT. Its translation is CASSYPGVPGNTIYF.